A selection of T cell receptor beta chains follows, all from one sample in a study of blood T cell repertoires in COVID-19. TCRdb's copy holds only in-frame clones and misses some; the assay was immunoSEQ multiplex PCR. Of some 370,000 clones listed, 90% are singletons. The source material was peripheral blood. The receptors were gathered from a man aged 18 to 29 with active or convalescent COVID-19. Each CDR3 is given with its conserved first and last residue. A D gene is named only where the DNA matches it firmly. Size is omitted from some rows. Given values are once, few, many or a class for expanded clones.

cdr3_aa cdr3_nt clone_size v_call d_call j_call
CASTLGVTGIPGELFF TGTGCCAGCACCCTAGGGGTAACAGGGATCCCCGGGGAGCTGTTTTTT . TRBV7-2 . TRBJ2-2
CASSLVASGISSYNEQFF TGTGCCAGCAGCTTAGTTGCTAGCGGGATCAGCTCCTACAATGAGCAGTTCTTC . TRBV7-9 TRBD2 TRBJ2-1
CASSDSGVYNEQFF TGTGCCAGCAGTGATTCGGGAGTCTACAATGAGCAGTTCTTC . TRBV25-1 . TRBJ2-1
CATSDSSSGRVETQYF TGTGCCACCAGTGATTCCTCCTCCGGGAGGGTTGAGACCCAGTACTTC . TRBV24-1 TRBD2 TRBJ2-5
CASSVLGTGNTDTQYF TGTGCCAGCAGCGTTCTAGGGACAGGCAACACAGATACGCAGTATTTT . TRBV7-3 TRBD1 TRBJ2-3
CASSYSAETQYF TGTGCCAGCAGTTACTCGGCGGAGACCCAATACTTC . TRBV6-2/TRBV6-3 . TRBJ2-5
CASSYETSGGLGYTDTQYF TGTGCCAGCAGTTACGAGACTAGCGGGGGACTAGGATACACAGATACGCAGTATTTT . TRBV6-2/TRBV6-3 TRBD2 TRBJ2-3
CASSQVRGEQFF TGCGCCAGCAGCCAAGTCCGAGGTGAGCAGTTCTTC . TRBV4-3 . TRBJ2-1
CASSLTVNTEAFF TGTGCCAGCAGTTTGACAGTGAACACTGAAGCTTTCTTT . TRBV12-3/TRBV12-4 . TRBJ1-1
CAISTSSGQTSYEQYF TGTGCCATCAGCACATCATCGGGACAAACCTCCTACGAGCAGTACTTC . TRBV10-3 . TRBJ2-7
CASRNQGYEQFF TGTGCCAGCAGAAACCAGGGGTATGAGCAGTTCTTC . TRBV27 . TRBJ2-1
CASSYSSSSYEQYF TGTGCCAGCAGTTACTCGTCGAGCTCCTACGAGCAGTACTTC . TRBV6-2/TRBV6-3 . TRBJ2-7
CASSSMDIYFIYNEQFF TGTGCCAGCAGCTCTATGGACATCTATTTTATATACAATGAGCAGTTCTTC once TRBV7-9 . TRBJ2-1
CASSQSPGLTDTQYF TGCGCCAGCAGCCAATCACCTGGACTCACAGATACGCAGTATTTT . TRBV4-1 . TRBJ2-3
CASSPAGRGDNQPQHF TGCGCCAGCAGCCCCGCGGGGAGGGGAGACAATCAGCCCCAGCATTTT . TRBV4-3 . TRBJ1-5
CACVTGLNQPQHF TGTGCCTGCGTGACAGGGTTGAATCAGCCCCAGCATTTT . TRBV30 TRBD1 TRBJ1-5
CASREVTEAFF TGTGCCAGCAGAGAGGTCACTGAAGCTTTCTTT . TRBV2 . TRBJ1-1
CASSRRQGLEQYF TGTGCCAGCAGCCGAAGACAGGGTCTAGAGCAGTACTTC . TRBV9 TRBD1 TRBJ2-7
CASEPRAAYDGYTF TGTGCCAGCGAACCGAGGGCAGCCTACGATGGCTACACCTTC . TRBV18 . TRBJ1-2
CASSLRDSVDTQYF TGTGCCAGCAGCCTCAGGGATTCTGTAGATACGCAGTATTTT . TRBV7-3 . TRBJ2-3
CATSAVISSGGDTQYF TGTGCCACCAGCGCAGTGATTTCTAGCGGGGGAGATACGCAGTATTTT . TRBV15 TRBD2 TRBJ2-3